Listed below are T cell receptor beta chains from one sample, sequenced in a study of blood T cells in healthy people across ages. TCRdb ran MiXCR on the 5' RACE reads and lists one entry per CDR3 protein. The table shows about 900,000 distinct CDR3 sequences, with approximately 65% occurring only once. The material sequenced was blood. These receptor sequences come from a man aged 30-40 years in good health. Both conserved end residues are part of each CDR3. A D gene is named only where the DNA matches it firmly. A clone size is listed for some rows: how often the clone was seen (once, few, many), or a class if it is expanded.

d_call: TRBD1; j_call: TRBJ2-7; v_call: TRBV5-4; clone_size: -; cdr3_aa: CASSEGQGRSYEQYF; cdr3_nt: TGTGCCAGCAGCGAAGGACAGGGGCGTTCCTACGAGCAGTACTTC
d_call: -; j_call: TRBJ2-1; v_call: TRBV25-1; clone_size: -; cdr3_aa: CASSEYAPRRAYNEQFF; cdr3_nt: TGTGCCAGCAGTGAATACGCCCCTCGGCGTGCCTACAATGAGCAGTTCTTC
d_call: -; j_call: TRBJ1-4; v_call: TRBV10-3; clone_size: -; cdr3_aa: CAISGSVGATNEKLFF; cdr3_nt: TGTGCCATCAGTGGCAGTGTTGGGGCAACTAATGAAAAACTGTTTTTT
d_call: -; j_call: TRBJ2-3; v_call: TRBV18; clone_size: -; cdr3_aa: CASSPGLGAPTDTQYF; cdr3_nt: TGTGCCAGCTCCCCGGGTCTGGGGGCCCCCACAGATACGCAGTATTTT
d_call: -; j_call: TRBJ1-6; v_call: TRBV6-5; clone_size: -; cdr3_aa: CASSPGAYNLPLHF; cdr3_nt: TGTGCCAGCAGCCCGGGGGCCTATAATTTACCCCTCCACTTT
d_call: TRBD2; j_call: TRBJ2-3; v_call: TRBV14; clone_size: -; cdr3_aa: CASSPWGGGADTQYF; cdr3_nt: TGTGCCAGCAGCCCCTGGGGTGGGGGGGCAGATACGCAGTATTTT
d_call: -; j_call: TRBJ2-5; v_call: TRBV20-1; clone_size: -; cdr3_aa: CSATPSETQYF; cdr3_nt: TGCAGTGCCACACCCTCGGAGACCCAGTACTTC
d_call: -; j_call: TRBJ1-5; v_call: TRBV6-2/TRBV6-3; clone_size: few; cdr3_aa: CATSGGNQPQHF; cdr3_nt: TGTGCCACCTCTGGGGGAAATCAGCCCCAGCATTTT
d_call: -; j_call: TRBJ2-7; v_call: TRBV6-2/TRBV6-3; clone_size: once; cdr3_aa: CASSYVGTNYEQYF; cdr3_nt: TGTGCCAGCAGTTACGTTGGGACAAACTACGAGCAGTACTTC
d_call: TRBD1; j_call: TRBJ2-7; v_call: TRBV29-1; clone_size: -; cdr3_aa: CSVEGRRTGDSYEQYF; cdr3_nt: TGCAGCGTTGAAGGCCGACGAACAGGGGACTCCTACGAGCAGTACTTC
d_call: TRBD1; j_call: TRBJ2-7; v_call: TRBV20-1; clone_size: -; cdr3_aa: CSARDPGQGGTYEQYF; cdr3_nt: TGCAGTGCTAGGGACCCGGGACAGGGGGGGACCTACGAGCAGTACTTC
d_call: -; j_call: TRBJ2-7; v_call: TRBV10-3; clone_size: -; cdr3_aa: CAISPAGSSYEQYF; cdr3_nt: TGTGCCATCAGCCCTGCGGGTTCCTCCTACGAGCAGTACTTC
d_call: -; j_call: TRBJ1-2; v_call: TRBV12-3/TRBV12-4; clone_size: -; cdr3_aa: CASSLFRQYGYTF; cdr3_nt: TGTGCCAGCAGTTTATTTCGACAGTATGGCTACACCTTC
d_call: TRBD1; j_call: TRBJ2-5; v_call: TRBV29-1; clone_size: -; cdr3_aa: CSAARGRGETQYF; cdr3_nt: TGCAGCGCCGCAAGGGGGCGAGGGGAGACCCAGTACTTC
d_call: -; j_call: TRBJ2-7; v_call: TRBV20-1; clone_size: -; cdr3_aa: CSADGGTSHEQYF; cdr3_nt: TGCAGTGCGGATGGCGGGACATCCCACGAGCAGTACTTC
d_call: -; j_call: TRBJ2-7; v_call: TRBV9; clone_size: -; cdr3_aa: CASSPQFGQKYEQYF; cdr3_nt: TGTGCCAGCAGCCCACAATTTGGACAGAAGTACGAGCAGTACTTC
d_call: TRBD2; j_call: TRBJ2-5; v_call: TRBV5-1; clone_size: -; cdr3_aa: CASSLRSGVQLAGTSQETQYF; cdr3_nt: TGCGCCAGCAGCTTGAGGTCTGGGGTGCAGCTAGCGGGGACCTCACAAGAGACCCAGTACTTC
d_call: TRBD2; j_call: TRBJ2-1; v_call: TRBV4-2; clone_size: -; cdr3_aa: CASSQGGAGGPPNEQFF; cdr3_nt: TGTGCCAGCAGCCAAGGGGGAGCGGGGGGGCCGCCCAATGAGCAGTTCTTC
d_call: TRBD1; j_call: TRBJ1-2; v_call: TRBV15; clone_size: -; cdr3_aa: CATSTKLKGTGYFYGYTF; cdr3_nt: TGTGCCACCAGCACCAAACTTAAGGGGACAGGGTATTTCTATGGCTACACCTTC
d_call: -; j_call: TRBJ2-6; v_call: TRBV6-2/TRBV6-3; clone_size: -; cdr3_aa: CASSQYDPGTWVGANVLTF; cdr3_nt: TGTGCCAGCAGTCAATACGATCCCGGGACGTGGGTCGGGGCCAACGTCCTGACTTTC
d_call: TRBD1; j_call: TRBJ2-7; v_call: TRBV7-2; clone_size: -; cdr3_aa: CASSGTEVSSYEQYF; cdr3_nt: TGTGCCAGCAGCGGGACAGAGGTCTCCTCCTACGAGCAGTACTTC
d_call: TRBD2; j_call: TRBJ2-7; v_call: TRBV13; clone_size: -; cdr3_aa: CASSLRGAGYEQYF; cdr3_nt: TGTGCCAGCAGCCTGCGGGGGGCCGGATACGAGCAGTACTTC
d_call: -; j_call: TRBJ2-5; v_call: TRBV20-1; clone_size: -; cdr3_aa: CSATGAGLQTQYF; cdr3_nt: TGCAGTGCTACCGGTGCGGGACTCCAGACCCAGTACTTC
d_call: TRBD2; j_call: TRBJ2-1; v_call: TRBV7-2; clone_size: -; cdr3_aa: CASSPLSSGYNEQFF; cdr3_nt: TGTGCCAGCAGCCCCCTTTCTAGCGGGTACAATGAGCAGTTCTTC
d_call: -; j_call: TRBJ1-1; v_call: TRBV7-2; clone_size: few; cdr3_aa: CASSFTAAFF; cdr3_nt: TGTGCCAGCAGCTTCACAGCGGCTTTCTTT
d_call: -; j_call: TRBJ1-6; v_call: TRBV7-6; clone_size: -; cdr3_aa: CASSLGQYNSLLHF; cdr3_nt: TGTGCCAGCAGCTTGGGGCAGTATAATTCACTCCTCCACTTT
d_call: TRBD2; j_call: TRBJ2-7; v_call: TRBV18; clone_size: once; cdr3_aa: CASSTGGPLREQYF; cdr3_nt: TGTGCCAGCTCAACGGGGGGGCCTTTGCGCGAGCAGTACTTC
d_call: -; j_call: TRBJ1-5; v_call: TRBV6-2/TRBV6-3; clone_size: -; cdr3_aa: CASRSGSANQPQHF; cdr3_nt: TGTGCCAGCAGGTCAGGGTCGGCCAATCAGCCCCAGCATTTT
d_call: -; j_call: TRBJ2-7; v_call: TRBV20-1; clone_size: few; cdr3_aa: CSASLGSYEQYF; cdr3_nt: TGCAGTGCCTCACTAGGCTCCTACGAGCAGTACTTC
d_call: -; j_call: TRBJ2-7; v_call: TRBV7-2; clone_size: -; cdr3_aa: CASRAGRGAYEQYF; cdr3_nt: TGTGCCAGCAGGGCGGGTAGGGGGGCCTACGAGCAGTACTTC
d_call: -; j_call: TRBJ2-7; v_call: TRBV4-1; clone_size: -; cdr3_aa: CASSPLLRNYEQYF; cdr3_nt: TGCGCCAGCAGCCCACTACTGAGGAACTACGAGCAGTACTTC
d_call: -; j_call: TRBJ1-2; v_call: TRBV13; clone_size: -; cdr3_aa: CANSLSQGYTF; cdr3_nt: TGTGCCAACAGCTTATCGCAGGGCTACACCTTC
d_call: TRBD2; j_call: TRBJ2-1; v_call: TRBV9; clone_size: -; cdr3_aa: CASSVVGDYLDEQFF; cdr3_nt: TGTGCCAGCAGCGTAGTGGGGGACTACTTAGATGAGCAGTTCTTC
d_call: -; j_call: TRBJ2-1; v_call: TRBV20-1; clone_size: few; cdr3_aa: CSAREGNNEQFF; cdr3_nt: TGCAGTGCTAGAGAGGGCAACAATGAGCAGTTCTTC
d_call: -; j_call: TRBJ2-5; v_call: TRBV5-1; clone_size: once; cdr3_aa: CASSLSGGGHETQYF; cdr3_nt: TGCGCCAGCAGCTTATCAGGGGGAGGCCATGAGACCCAGTACTTC
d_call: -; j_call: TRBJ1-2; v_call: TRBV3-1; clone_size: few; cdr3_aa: CASSHVSAGRYGYTF; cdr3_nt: TGTGCCAGCAGCCACGTGTCAGCGGGTCGGTATGGCTACACCTTC
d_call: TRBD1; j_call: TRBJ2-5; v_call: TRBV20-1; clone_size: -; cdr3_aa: CSADRGLFRETQYF; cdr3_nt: TGCAGTGCGGACAGGGGGCTCTTTAGAGAGACCCAGTACTTC
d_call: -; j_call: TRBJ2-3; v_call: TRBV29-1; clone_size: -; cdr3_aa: CSVERDGGITDTQYF; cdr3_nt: TGCAGCGTTGAAAGGGACGGAGGAATCACAGATACGCAGTATTTT
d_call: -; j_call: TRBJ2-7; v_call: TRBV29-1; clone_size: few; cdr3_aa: CSAGVGGYEQYF; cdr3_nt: TGCAGCGCCGGGGTAGGGGGCTACGAGCAGTACTTC
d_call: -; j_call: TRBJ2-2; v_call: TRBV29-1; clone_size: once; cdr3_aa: CSAGGGGELFF; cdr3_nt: TGCAGCGCAGGAGGGGGTGGGGAGCTGTTTTTT
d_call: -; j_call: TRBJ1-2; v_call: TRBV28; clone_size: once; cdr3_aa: CASSFGTFVGYTF; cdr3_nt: TGTGCCAGCAGTTTCGGGACATTCGTTGGCTACACCTTC
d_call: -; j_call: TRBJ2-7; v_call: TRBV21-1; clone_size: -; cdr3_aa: CASILLASYEQYF; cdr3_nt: TGTGCCAGCATCCTACTAGCGTCCTACGAGCAGTACTTC